One sample yielded the 27 T cell receptor beta chains listed below, sequenced in a study of blood T cell repertoires in COVID-19. Data came from immunoSEQ multiplex PCR; TCRdb stores just in-frame clones and leaves some out. The sample contains more than 250,000 clones, around 89% of which appear only once. Input material: PBMCs or T cells enriched from blood (not recorded which). These receptors were collected from a middle-aged woman with acute COVID-19.

V and J are TRBV6-5 and TRBJ1-4; D gene unclear. The CDR3 is made up of 16 amino acids. V lost 0 bases, J lost 5 bases, and 13 bases lay in between. Germline-derived CDR1 and CDR2 are MNHEY and SVGAGI. The CDR3 sequence: CASSYSGTVINEKLFF. The CDR3 bases are TGTGCCAGCAGTTACTCGGGTACAGTGATAAATGAAAAACTGTTTTTT.

This chain's CDR3 is CASSEQGGSTDTQYF. Written as DNA, the CDR3 is TGTGCCAGCAGTGAACAGGGAGGGAGCACAGATACGCAGTATTTT. The chain is built from TRBV2 and TRBJ2-3; 7 bases agree with TRBD2. Germline lookup yields CDR1 SNHLY and CDR2 FYNNEI. CDR3 size: 15 residues. Trimming at V came to 2 bases and at J to 0 bases, leaving 2 bases not matched to a gene.

This chain joins TRBV7-2 and TRBJ1-5; the D gene is possibly TRBD1 (6 bases). The CDR3 sequence is 13 residues long. V was trimmed by 5 bases and J by 6 bases, leaving 11 bases between them. From germline, CDR1 is SGHTA and CDR2 FQGNSA. Here the CDR3 reads CASSMTGTQPQHF. DNA for the CDR3: TGTGCCAGCAGCATGACAGGTACTCAGCCCCAGCATTTT.

The rearrangement joins TRBV7-9 to TRBJ1-4, with a weak D call TRBD1 (6 bases). The CDR3 sequence is 14 residues long. V was clipped by 6 bases and J by 5 bases, with 13 bases between them. In germline, CDR1 is SEHNR, CDR2 FQNEAQ (reference sequence). CDR3 DNA: TGTGCCAGCAGTCAGACCACAGGGAATGAAAAACTGTTTTTT. It translates to CASSQTTGNEKLFF.

The chain employs TRBV5-1 and TRBJ1-6, with D maybe TRBD1 (5 bases). In germline, CDR1 is SGHRS, CDR2 YFSETQ. The germline V and J ends were trimmed by 3 bases and 6 bases, with 19 bases remaining between them. CDR3 length: 17 residues. The CDR3 here is CASSSPGDSSLNSPLHF. CDR3 DNA sequence: TGCGCCAGCAGCTCCCCCGGAGACAGCTCACTTAATTCACCCCTCCACTTT.

A few counts support this clone. The V and J genes are TRBV5-1 and TRBJ2-4; 9 positions match TRBD1. V lost 4 bases to trimming and J lost 12 bases; unmatched junction nucleotides: 8. CDR3 size: 13 residues. The germline CDR1 and CDR2 sequences are SGHRS and YFSETQ. The CDR3 DNA is TGCGCCAGCAGCCAACAGGGGGCTGAAAATCAGTACTTC. It is translated as CASSQQGAENQYF. Full variable domain (remainder filled in from reference TRBV5-1 and TRBJ2-4): KAGVTQTPRYLIKTRGQQVTLSCSPISGHRSVSWYQQTPGQGLQFLFEYFSETQRNKGNFPGRFSGRQFSNSRSEMNVSTLELGDSALYLCASSQQGAENQYFGAGTRLSVL.

The CDR3 here is CASSLYPDRANYGYTF. The DNA for the CDR3 is TGTGCCAGCAGTTTATACCCGGACAGGGCTAACTATGGCTACACCTTC. The V call is TRBV28, the J call TRBJ1-2; 8 bases match TRBD1. CDR3 length equals 16 residues. Trimming cost V 1 base and J 0 bases; bases outside gene matches: 4. Germline lookup yields CDR1 MDHEN and CDR2 SYDVKM.

This rearrangement joins TRBV7-9 to TRBJ1-2; TRBD1 agrees at 10 bases. CDR3 size: 17 residues. Germline loops: CDR1 SEHNR, CDR2 FQNEAQ (reference sequence). After removal of 4 bases from V and 6 bases from J, the junction contained 14 bases not matched to a gene. The CDR3 reads CASSSTFPGGTGDGYTF. For the CDR3, the DNA is TGTGCCAGCAGCTCAACCTTCCCGGGGGGGACAGGGGATGGCTACACCTTC.

CDR3 nucleotide sequence: TGTGCCAGCACCGGGACAGGGGGTAGTGTGGACACCATATATTTT. Residues: CASTGTGGSVDTIYF. The chain employs TRBV3-1 (or the pseudogene TRBV3-2) and TRBJ1-3; 11 bases map to TRBD1. The ends lost 7 bases at V and 8 bases at J; junction bases unmatched: 10. CDR3 length: 15 residues. From germline, CDR1 is LGHDT and CDR2 YNNKEL (reference sequence).

The gene calls are TRBV12-3 or TRBV12-4 and TRBJ1-1, with D possibly TRBD1 on 5 matching bases. The CDR3 is 13 residues long. V dropped 7 bases and J dropped 5 bases, with 14 bases sitting between them. CDR3 residues: CASNPRRGTEAFF. DNA for the CDR3: TGTGCCAGCAACCCCCGAAGGGGTACTGAAGCTTTCTTT.

This chain uses TRBV5-1 with TRBJ2-7; D possibly corresponds to TRBD1 (6 bases). The germline gives CDR1 SGHRS, CDR2 YFSETQ. The germline V and J ends were trimmed by 4 bases and 3 bases, with 17 bases remaining between them. The CDR3 spans 15 residues. CDR3 amino acids: CASSPTGSTYYEQYF. CDR3 nucleotide sequence: TGCGCCAGCAGCCCAACAGGGAGCACCTACTACGAGCAGTACTTC.

This chain connects TRBV19 to TRBJ1-1, with D unclear. CDR3 size: 13 residues. Germline V gene sequence: CDR1 LNHDA, CDR2 SQIVND (reference sequence). Trimming pared 5 bases from V and 1 base from J, leaving 8 bases between. CDR3 amino acids: CASSDSSNTEAFF. In DNA form, the CDR3 reads TGTGCCAGTAGTGACTCCTCGAACACTGAAGCTTTCTTT.

The rearrangement links TRBV10-3 to TRBJ2-2; 8 bases line up with TRBD1. Germline CDR1 ENHRY, CDR2 SYGVKD. The J segment lost 4 bases and the V segment lost 2 bases, leaving 9 bases of the junction unmatched. The length of the CDR3 is 17 residues. CDR3 residues: CAISEGEGTGITGELFF. CDR3 bases: TGTGCCATCAGTGAGGGGGAAGGGACAGGTATCACCGGGGAGCTGTTTTTT.

The rearrangement uses TRBV24-1 and TRBJ1-4, with TRBD1 matching 7 bases. CDR3 size: 15 residues. V shed 2 bases and J 8 bases; nucleotides not matched to a gene: 7. Germline lookup yields CDR1 KGHDR and CDR2 SFDVKD. The CDR3 DNA reads as TGTGCCACCAGTGATTCGAGACAGGGTGGCGAAAAACTGTTTTTT. This translates into CATSDSRQGGEKLFF.

The V call is TRBV18, the J call TRBJ1-6, with a tentative D call TRBD1 (5 bases). The germline gives CDR1 KGHSH, CDR2 LQKENI. Deletions cut 3 bases from V and 8 bases from J, with 11 bases between. CDR3 length: 14 amino acids. Here the CDR3 reads CASSPGTLDSPLHF. The CDR3 DNA is TGTGCCAGCTCACCCGGGACTTTGGATTCACCCCTCCACTTT.

The chain joins TRBV5-6 to TRBJ2-2; no firm D call. The V and J ends lost 3 bases and 0 bases respectively, with 6 bases between them. The length of the CDR3 is 14 residues. CDR1 is SGHDT, CDR2 YYEEEE, per germline. DNA for the CDR3: TGTGCCAGCAGCTCCGGAGCGAACACCGGGGAGCTGTTTTTT. Its translation is CASSSGANTGELFF.

The chain carries TRBV7-2 and TRBJ2-1, with TRBD2 identical over 7 bases. This CDR3 region has 18 residues. J was trimmed by 0 bases and V by 3 bases; bases with no gene match: 11. Germline CDR1 and CDR2: SGHTA and FQGNSA. CDR3: CASSFPREARSSYNEQFF. The CDR3, as DNA: TGTGCCAGCAGCTTCCCCCGGGAGGCTCGGAGCTCCTACAATGAGCAGTTCTTC.

The gene calls are TRBV28 and TRBJ1-2; 11 positions agree with TRBD1. Germline-derived CDR1 and CDR2 are MDHEN and SYDVKM. With V trimmed by 3 bases and J by 7 bases, 4 bases remained unmatched. The CDR3 consists of 14 residues. The CDR3 nucleotides read TGTGCCAGCAGTTTGCGGACAGGGGGCGGTGGCTACACCTTC. Protein: CASSLRTGGGGYTF.

This chain connects TRBV10-2 to TRBJ2-2, with D possibly matching TRBD1 (6 bases). The CDR3 runs to 14 residues. V was trimmed by 1 base and J by 4 bases, leaving 7 bases between them. Germline assignment: CDR1 WSHSY and CDR2 SAAADI. The CDR3 DNA follows: TGCGCCAGCAGTGAGTTGGGGGCCACCGGGGAGCTGTTTTTT. This codes for CASSELGATGELFF.

Note on this clone: Likely a read error: the CDR3 ends without its conserved phenylalanine or tryptophan. The DNA is left out, because the CDR3 cannot be placed on it with certainty; the CDR3 is given as TCRdb lists it. V gene TRBV28 combines with J gene TRBJ2-7; the table's D gene call, TRBD2, was not cross checked with the DNA. The CDR3 has 15 residues if both end residues are counted. Germline CDR1 reads MDHEN; CDR2 reads SYDVKM. The CDR3 sequence is CASSLSVTAQSAAVL.

This chain uses TRBV5-1 with TRBJ2-1, with TRBD2 matching over 8 bases. This CDR3 comprises 17 residues. With V trimmed by 4 bases and J by 0 bases, 9 bases remained unmatched. Germline values: CDR1 SGHRS, CDR2 YFSETQ. DNA of the CDR3: TGCGCCAGCAGCATCTCGCTAGCGGGCCTCTCCTACAATGAGCAGTTCTTC. This translates into CASSISLAGLSYNEQFF.

This rearrangement joins TRBV3-1 (or the pseudogene TRBV3-2) to TRBJ1-1, with no clear D. V lost 5 bases and J lost 4, with 11 bases in between. The length of the CDR3 is 13 residues. Per the germline V gene, CDR1 is LGHDT and CDR2 is YNNKEL (reference sequence). The CDR3 sequence: CASSLGRGTEAFF. Here the CDR3 DNA reads TGTGCCAGCAGCTTGGGTCGCGGCACTGAAGCTTTCTTT.

The genes are TRBV19 and TRBJ1-2; tentatively, D is TRBD1 (6 bases). Germline V CDR1 and CDR2: LNHDA, SQIVND (reference sequence). The CDR3 extends over 15 amino acids. Trimming shortened V by 4 bases and J by 3 bases, and 15 bases separated the two germline ends. CDR3 sequence reads: CASSTDSKAHYGYTF. In DNA, the CDR3 is TGTGCCAGTAGTACGGACAGCAAAGCCCACTATGGCTACACCTTC.

The V gene is TRBV27, the J gene TRBJ1-1, with TRBD1 identical over 9 bases. The germline CDR1 and CDR2 sequences are MNHEY and SMNVEV (reference sequence). The CDR3 runs 15 residues. Germline trimming cut 4 bases from V and 0 bases from J; bases unmatched to any gene: 3. The CDR3 reads CASSSNRGLNTEAFF. Written as DNA, the CDR3 is TGTGCCAGCAGTTCTAACAGGGGGCTGAACACTGAAGCTTTCTTT.

This clone showed up just once. The chain combines TRBV12-2 with TRBJ1-1; TRBD1 reflects the table's D call only, with no check against the DNA. TRBV12-2 is termed a pseudogene. CDR3 length equals 15 residues. The CDR3 sequence is CASRLAGQGCTEAFF. The CDR3 nucleotides are TGTGCAAGTCGCTTAGCCGGACAGGGGTGCACTGAAGCTTTCTTT.

V and J are TRBV10-3 and TRBJ1-2; perhaps TRBD1 as D (6 bases). The length of the CDR3 is 13 residues. Germline-derived CDR1 and CDR2 are ENHRY and SYGVKD. Trimming shortened V by 3 bases and J by 3 bases, and 8 bases separated the two germline ends. The CDR3 sequence: CAISDSGDYGYTF. CDR3 sequence (DNA): TGTGCCATCAGTGACTCAGGGGACTATGGCTACACCTTC.

Only a few counts were recorded for this clone. The V call is TRBV6-5, the J call TRBJ1-1; 9 bases are a match to TRBD1. The CDR3 is made up of 13 amino acids. Germline CDR1 and CDR2: MNHEY and SVGAGI. Trimming took 6 bases from V and 8 from J; bases not matched to a gene: 7. The CDR3 nucleotides are TGTGCCAGCAGCAAACCGGACAGGGGAGAAGCTTTCTTT. This codes for CASSKPDRGEAFF.